These 13 T cell receptor beta chains were sequenced from one sample in a study of T cell responses to AZD1222 COVID-19 vaccine. Clones were read by immunoSEQ multiplex PCR, and TCRdb kept only the in-frame ones, dropping some. The table has over 85,000 clones, around 89% seen once. Sample: peripheral blood, taken on day 0 of AZD1222 vaccination. These TCRs come from an adult in good health.

The chain combines TRBV21-1 with TRBJ1-3; TRBD1, the D gene given by the table, was not confirmed from the DNA. TRBV21-1 is classified as a pseudogene. The CDR3 runs to 16 residues. The chain's CDR3 is CASSKGAGRAGNTIYF. The CDR3 coding sequence is TGTGCCAGCAGCAAAGGGGCAGGGCGAGCTGGAAACACCATATATTTT.

V gene TRBV28 combines with J gene TRBJ1-1, with 8 bases matching TRBD1. This CDR3 has 17 amino acids. Germline loops: CDR1 MDHEN, CDR2 SYDVKM. Germline trimming cut 6 bases from V and 1 base from J; bases unmatched to any gene: 13. The DNA of the CDR3 is TGTGCCAGCAGCTCCGATCGGACAGGGTCGAAGAACACTGAAGCTTTCTTT. It yields the protein CASSSDRTGSKNTEAFF.

The V and J genes are TRBV9 and TRBJ2-1, with 15 bases matching TRBD2. The ends lost 7 bases at V and 9 bases at J; junction bases unmatched: 14. CDR1 is SGDLS, CDR2 YYNGEE, per germline. This CDR3 comprises 17 residues. The CDR3 sequence is CASQKPGLAGGFGEQFF. The DNA of the CDR3 is TGTGCCAGCCAAAAGCCGGGACTAGCGGGAGGTTTTGGTGAGCAGTTCTTC.

The chain combines TRBV19 with TRBJ1-5; D not certain. The V gene lost 1 base and the J gene lost 1 base, with 8 bases spanning the gap. The germline CDR1 and CDR2 sequences are LNHDA and SQIVND (reference sequence). The CDR3 length is 15 residues. The CDR3 region has the DNA TGTGCCAGTAGTATAGGGACCCTGAGCAATCAGCCCCAGCATTTT. Translating it yields CASSIGTLSNQPQHF.

A single count supports this clone. The rearrangement joins TRBV6-5 to TRBJ1-1, with a possible D match to TRBD1 (5 bases). Germline V gene data show CDR1 as MNHEY and CDR2 as SVGAGI. The CDR3 extends over 11 amino acids. Trimming stripped 7 bases from V and 7 bases from J, with 10 bases between. The DNA for the CDR3 is TGTGCCAGCACCAGGGTCGGTGAAGCTTTCTTT. Residues: CASTRVGEAFF.

This chain uses TRBV5-8 with TRBJ2-6; D is uncertain. This CDR3 contains 16 residues. V was cut by 4 bases and J by 0 bases, with 11 bases left in between. Germline lookup yields CDR1 SGHTS and CDR2 YDEGEE. The CDR3 protein is CASSRGVNSGANVLTF. The CDR3 DNA is TGTGCCAGCAGCCGAGGCGTCAACTCTGGGGCCAACGTCCTGACTTTC.

This clone was found a few times. J is TRBJ1-1 and V is TRBV7-2, with no clear D. V was cut by 1 base and J by 1 base, with 10 bases left in between. This CDR3 has 15 amino acids. Germline V CDR1 and CDR2: SGHTA, FQGNSA. The DNA for the CDR3 is TGTGCCAGCAGCTTAGTGTACAGAGGGAACACTGAAGCTTTCTTT. This codes for CASSLVYRGNTEAFF.

In the case of this clone: Other DNA sequences in this sample translate to the same CDR3. This chain links TRBV5-1 with TRBJ2-5; TRBD2 agrees at 7 bases. Germline CDR1 reads SGHRS; CDR2 reads YFSETQ. V lost 0 bases to trimming and J lost 1 base; unmatched junction nucleotides: 3. This CDR3 has 15 amino acids. CDR3 sequence (DNA): TGCGCCAGCAGCTTGGGTTCTAGCGGCCAAGAGACCCAGTACTTC. This sequence encodes CASSLGSSGQETQYF.

The chain combines TRBV5-1 with TRBJ2-7, with 8 nucleotides matching TRBD1. V lost 4 bases and J lost 6; bases outside the gene matches: 6. CDR3 size: 13 residues. The germline CDR1 and CDR2 sequences are SGHRS and YFSETQ. The CDR3: CASSQSRGREQYF. Here the CDR3 DNA reads TGCGCCAGCAGCCAATCCAGGGGGCGCGAGCAGTACTTC.

This sequence joins TRBV19 and TRBJ1-1; 7 bases map to TRBD1. Germline CDR1 LNHDA, CDR2 SQIVND (reference sequence). This CDR3 region has 12 residues. The V and J ends lost 4 bases and 9 bases, in that order; junction bases with no gene match: 5. CDR3 protein: CASSTHRGQAFF. In nucleotides, the CDR3 is TGTGCCAGTAGTACCCACAGGGGACAAGCTTTCTTT.

In its sample, this clone was seen once. The chain links TRBV11-3 to TRBJ2-7; TRBD1 agrees at 8 bases. CDR3 size: 17 residues. CDR1 is SGHNT, CDR2 YENEEA, per germline. After removal of 0 bases from V and 4 bases from J, the junction contained 11 bases not matched to a gene. The CDR3: CASSLEGAGTGPYEQYF. CDR3 nucleotide sequence: TGTGCCAGCAGCTTAGAAGGGGCCGGGACAGGACCGTACGAGCAGTACTTC.

This chain connects TRBV6-1 to TRBJ1-1; D unclear. CDR1 and CDR2 (germline): MNHNS, SASEGT. Trimming took off 2 bases at V and 6 bases at J, with 16 bases between the two ends. The CDR3 is made up of 15 amino acids. CDR3 in DNA: TGTGCCAGCAGTGAAAATCTGGTCGCGAGGGCTGAAGCTTTCTTT. Its protein product is CASSENLVARAEAFF.

The J gene is TRBJ2-3, the V gene TRBV7-3; 8 positions agree with TRBD2. In germline, CDR1 is SGHTA, CDR2 FQGTGA. The CDR3 length is 17 residues. V shed 7 bases and J 4 bases; nucleotides not matched to a gene: 16. As DNA, the CDR3 is TGTGCCAGCATGTTAAGCGGGAGAGGTCTGGGCGCAGATACGCAGTATTTT. Protein: CASMLSGRGLGADTQYF.